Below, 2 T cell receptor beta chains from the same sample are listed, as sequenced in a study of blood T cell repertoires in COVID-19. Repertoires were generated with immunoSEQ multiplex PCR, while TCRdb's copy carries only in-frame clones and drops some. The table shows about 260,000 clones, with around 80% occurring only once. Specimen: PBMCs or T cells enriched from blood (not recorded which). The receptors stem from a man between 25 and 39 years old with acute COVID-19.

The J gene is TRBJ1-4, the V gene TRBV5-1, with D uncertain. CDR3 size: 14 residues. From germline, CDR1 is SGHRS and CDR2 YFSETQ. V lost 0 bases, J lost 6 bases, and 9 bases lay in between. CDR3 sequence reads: CASSLDFRDEKLFF. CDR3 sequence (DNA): TGCGCCAGCAGCTTGGATTTTCGCGATGAAAAACTGTTTTTT.

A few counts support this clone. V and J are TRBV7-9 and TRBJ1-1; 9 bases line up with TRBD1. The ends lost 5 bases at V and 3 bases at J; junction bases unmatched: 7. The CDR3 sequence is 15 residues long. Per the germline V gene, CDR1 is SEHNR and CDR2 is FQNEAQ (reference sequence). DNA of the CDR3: TGTGCCAGCAGCAGAGGGACAGGGTTAGACACTGAAGCTTTCTTT. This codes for CASSRGTGLDTEAFF.